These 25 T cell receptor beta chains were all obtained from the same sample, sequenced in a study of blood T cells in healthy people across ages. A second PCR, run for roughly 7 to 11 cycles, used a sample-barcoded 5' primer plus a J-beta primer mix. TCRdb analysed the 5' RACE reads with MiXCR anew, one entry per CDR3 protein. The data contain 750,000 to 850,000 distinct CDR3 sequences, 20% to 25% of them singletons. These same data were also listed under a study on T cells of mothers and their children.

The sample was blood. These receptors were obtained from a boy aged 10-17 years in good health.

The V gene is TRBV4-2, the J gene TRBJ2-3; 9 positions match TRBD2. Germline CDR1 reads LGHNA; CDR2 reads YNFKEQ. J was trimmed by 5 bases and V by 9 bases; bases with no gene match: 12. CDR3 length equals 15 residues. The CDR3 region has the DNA TGTGCCAGACCAGTAGCGGGGGCCCACGAAGATACGCAGTATTTT. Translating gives CARPVAGAHEDTQYF.

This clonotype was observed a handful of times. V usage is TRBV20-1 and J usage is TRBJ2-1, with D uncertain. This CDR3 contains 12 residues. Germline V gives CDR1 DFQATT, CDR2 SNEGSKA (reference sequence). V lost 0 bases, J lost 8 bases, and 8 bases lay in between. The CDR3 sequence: CSARDLGYEQFF. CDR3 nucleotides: TGCAGTGCTAGAGATCTGGGTTATGAGCAGTTCTTC.

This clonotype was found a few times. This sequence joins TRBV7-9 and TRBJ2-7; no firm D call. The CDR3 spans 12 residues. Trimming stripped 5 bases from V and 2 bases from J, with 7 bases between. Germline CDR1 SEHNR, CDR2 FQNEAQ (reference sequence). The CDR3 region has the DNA TGTGCCAGCAGCCCAGACGCCTACGAGCAGTACTTC. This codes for CASSPDAYEQYF.

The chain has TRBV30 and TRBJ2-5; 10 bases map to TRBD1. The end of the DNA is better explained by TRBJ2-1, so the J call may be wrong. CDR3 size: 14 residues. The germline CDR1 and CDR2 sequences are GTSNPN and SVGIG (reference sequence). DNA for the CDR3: TGTGCCTGGTCCGGACAGGGGGCCTACAATGAGCAGTTCTTC. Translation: CAWSGQGAYNEQFF.

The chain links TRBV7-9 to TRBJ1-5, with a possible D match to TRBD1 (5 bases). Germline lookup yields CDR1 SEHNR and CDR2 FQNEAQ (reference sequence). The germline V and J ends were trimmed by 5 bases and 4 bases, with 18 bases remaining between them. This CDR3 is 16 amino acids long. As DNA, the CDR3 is TGTGCCAGCAGCGATAATTGGGGGGGGGTTAATCAGCCCCAGCATTTT. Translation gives CASSDNWGGVNQPQHF.

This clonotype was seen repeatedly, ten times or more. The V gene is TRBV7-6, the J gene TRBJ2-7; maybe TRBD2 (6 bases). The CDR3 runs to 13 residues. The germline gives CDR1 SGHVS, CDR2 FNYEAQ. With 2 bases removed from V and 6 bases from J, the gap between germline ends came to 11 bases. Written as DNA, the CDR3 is TGTGCCAGCAGCTTACAGGACTACGGCGAGCAGTACTTC. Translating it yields CASSLQDYGEQYF.

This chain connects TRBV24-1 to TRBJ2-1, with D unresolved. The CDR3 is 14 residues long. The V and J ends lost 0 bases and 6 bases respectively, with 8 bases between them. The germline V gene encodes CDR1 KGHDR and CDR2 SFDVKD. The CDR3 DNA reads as TGTGCCACCAGTGATTTGCTGGCAGTCAATGAGCAGTTCTTC. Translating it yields CATSDLLAVNEQFF.

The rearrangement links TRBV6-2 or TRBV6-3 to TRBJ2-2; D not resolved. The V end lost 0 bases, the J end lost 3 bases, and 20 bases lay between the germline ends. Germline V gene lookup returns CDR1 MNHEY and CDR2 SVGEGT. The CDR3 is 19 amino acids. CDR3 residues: CASSYSIVRRLRYTGELFF. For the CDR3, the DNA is TGTGCCAGCAGTTACTCGATTGTCCGCAGGCTCCGATACACCGGGGAGCTGTTTTTT.

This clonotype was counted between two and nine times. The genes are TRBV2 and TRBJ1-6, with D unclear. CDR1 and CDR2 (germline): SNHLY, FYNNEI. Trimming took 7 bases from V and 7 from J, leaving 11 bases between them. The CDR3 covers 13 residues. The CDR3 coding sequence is TGTGCCAGCATCGAGACATTCAATTCACCCCTCCACTTT. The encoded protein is CASIETFNSPLHF.

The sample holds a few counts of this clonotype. CDR3 in amino acids: CASSQGADEKLFF. DNA of the CDR3: TGTGCCAGCAGCCAGGGGGCTGATGAAAAACTGTTTTTT. J is TRBJ1-4 and V is TRBV6-6; the match to TRBD1 covers 8 bases. With V trimmed by 6 bases and J by 6 bases, 3 bases remained unmatched. CDR1 is MNHNY, CDR2 SVGAGI, per germline (reference sequence). CDR3 length: 13 residues.

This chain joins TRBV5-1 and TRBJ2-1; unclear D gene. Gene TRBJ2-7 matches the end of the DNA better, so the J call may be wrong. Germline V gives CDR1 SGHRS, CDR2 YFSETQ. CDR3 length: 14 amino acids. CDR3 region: CASSLAKQGREQYF. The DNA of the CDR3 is TGCGCCAGCAGCTTGGCCAAGCAAGGTAGGGAGCAGTACTTC.

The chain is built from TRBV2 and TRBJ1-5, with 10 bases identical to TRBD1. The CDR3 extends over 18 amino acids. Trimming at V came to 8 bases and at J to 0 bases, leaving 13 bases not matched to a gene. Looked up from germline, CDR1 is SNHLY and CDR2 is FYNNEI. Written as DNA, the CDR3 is TGTGCCAGCGCCATTAGGGACAGGGGCTTTCCTAGCAATCAGCCCCAGCATTTT. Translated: CASAIRDRGFPSNQPQHF. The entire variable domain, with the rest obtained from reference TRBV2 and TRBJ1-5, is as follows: EPEVTQTPSHQVTQMGQEVILRCVPISNHLYFYWYRQILGQKVEFLVSFYNNEISEKSEIFDDQFSVERPDGSNFTLKIRSTKLEDSAMYFCASAIRDRGFPSNQPQHFGDGTRLSIL.

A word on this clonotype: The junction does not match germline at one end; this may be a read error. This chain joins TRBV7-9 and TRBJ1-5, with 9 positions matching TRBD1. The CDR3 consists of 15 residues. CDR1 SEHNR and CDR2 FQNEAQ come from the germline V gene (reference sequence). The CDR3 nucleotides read TGTGCCAGCAGCTTGGGGACAGGGATTGGGCAGCCCCAGCACTTT. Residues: CASSLGTGIGQPQHF.

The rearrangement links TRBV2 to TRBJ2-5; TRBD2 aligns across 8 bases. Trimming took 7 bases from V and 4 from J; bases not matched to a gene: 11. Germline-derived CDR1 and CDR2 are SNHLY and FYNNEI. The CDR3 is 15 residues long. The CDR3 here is CASKLADYSGETQYF. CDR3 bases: TGTGCCAGCAAACTAGCGGATTATTCAGGAGAGACCCAGTACTTC.

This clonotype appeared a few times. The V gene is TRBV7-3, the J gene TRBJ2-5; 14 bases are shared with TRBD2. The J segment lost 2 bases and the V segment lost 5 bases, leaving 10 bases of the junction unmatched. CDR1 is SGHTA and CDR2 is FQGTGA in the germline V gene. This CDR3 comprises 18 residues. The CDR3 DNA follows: TGTGCCAGCAGCCCAGGACTAGCGGGGGGCCCCACACAAGAGACCCAGTACTTC. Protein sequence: CASSPGLAGGPTQETQYF.

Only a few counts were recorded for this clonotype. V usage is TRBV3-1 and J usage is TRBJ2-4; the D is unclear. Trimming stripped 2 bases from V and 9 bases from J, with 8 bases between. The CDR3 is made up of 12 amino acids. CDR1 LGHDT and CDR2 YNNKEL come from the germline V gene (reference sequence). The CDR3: CASSQRVGIQYF. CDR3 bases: TGTGCCAGCAGCCAACGGGTAGGCATTCAGTACTTC.

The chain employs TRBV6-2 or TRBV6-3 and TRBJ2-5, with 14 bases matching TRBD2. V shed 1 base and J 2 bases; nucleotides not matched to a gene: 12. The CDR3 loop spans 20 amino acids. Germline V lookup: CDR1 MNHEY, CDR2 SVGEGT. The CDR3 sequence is CASSYWTSGGPITTQETQYF. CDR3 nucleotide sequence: TGTGCCAGCAGTTACTGGACTAGCGGGGGGCCAATAACAACTCAAGAGACCCAGTACTTC.

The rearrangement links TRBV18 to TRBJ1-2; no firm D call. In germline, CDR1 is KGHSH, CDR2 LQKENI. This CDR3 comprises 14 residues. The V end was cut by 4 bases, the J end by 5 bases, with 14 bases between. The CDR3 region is CASSLRPDDYGYTF. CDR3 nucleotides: TGTGCCAGCTCACTCAGACCGGATGATTATGGCTACACCTTC.

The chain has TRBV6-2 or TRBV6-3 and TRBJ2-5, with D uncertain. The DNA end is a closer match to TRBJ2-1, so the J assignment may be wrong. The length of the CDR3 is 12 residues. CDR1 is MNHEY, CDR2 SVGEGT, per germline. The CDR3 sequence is CASSSFGPVQFF. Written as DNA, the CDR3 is TGTGCCAGCAGTTCATTTGGGCCGGTGCAGTTCTTC.

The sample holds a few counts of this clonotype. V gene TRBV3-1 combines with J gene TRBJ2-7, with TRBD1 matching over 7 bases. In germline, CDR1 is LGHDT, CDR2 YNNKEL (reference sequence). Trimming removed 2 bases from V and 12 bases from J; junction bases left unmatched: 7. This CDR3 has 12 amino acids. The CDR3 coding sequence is TGTGCCAGCAGCCAACCCGGACAGGTTCCGTACTTC. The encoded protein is CASSQPGQVPYF.

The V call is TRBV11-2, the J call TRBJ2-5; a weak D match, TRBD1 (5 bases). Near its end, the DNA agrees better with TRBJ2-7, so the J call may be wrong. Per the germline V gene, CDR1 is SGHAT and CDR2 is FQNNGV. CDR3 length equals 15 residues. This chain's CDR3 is CASSLQGSSPYEQYF. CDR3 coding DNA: TGTGCCAGCAGCTTACAGGGTTCCTCGCCCTACGAGCAGTACTTC.

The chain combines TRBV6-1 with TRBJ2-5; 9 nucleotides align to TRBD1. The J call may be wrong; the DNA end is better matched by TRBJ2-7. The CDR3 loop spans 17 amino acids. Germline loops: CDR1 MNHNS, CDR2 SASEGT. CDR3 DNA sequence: TGTGCCAGCAGTGAAAGGGGTTTTGGGACAGGGACATACGAGCAGTACTTC. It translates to CASSERGFGTGTYEQYF.

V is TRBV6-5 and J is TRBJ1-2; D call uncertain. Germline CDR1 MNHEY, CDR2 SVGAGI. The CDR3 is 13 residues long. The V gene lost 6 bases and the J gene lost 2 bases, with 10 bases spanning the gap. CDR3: CASSEGWNYGYTF. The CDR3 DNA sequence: TGTGCCAGCAGCGAGGGTTGGAACTATGGCTACACCTTC.

The CDR3 is CASSFQQSSYNEQFF. As DNA, the CDR3 is TGTGCCAGCAGCTTCCAACAGAGCTCCTACAATGAGCAGTTCTTC. The gene calls are TRBV7-3 and TRBJ2-1; D is unclear. V lost 3 bases and J 0 bases, leaving 9 bases between the germline ends. The CDR3 extends over 15 amino acids. Germline-derived CDR1 and CDR2 are SGHTA and FQGTGA. The full variable domain, in which reference TRBV7-3 and TRBJ2-1 provide the parts outside the CDR3, is GAGVSQTPSNKVTEKGKYVELRCDPISGHTALYWYRQSLGQGPEFLIYFQGTGAADDSGLPNDRFFAVRPEGSVSTLKIQRTERGDSAVYLCASSFQQSSYNEQFFGPGTRLTVL.

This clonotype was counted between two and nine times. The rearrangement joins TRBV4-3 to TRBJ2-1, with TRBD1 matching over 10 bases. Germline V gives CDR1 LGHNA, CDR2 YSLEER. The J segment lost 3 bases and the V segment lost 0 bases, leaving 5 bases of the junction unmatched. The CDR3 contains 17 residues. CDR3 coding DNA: TGCGCCAGCAGCCAAGATAGGGGGACAGGGGTCTACAATGAGCAGTTCTTC. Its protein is CASSQDRGTGVYNEQFF.